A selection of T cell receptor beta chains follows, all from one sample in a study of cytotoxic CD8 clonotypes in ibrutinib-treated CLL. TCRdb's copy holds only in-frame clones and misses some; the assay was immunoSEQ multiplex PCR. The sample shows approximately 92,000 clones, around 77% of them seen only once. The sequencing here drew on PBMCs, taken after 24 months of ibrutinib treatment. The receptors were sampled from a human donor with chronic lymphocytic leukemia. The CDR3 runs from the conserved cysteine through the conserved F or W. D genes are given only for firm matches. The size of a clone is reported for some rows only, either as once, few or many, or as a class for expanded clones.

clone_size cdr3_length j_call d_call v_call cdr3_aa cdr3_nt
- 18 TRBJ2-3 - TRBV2 CASSEGGPSGVSPDTQYF TGTGCCAGCAGTGAAGGGGGGCCCAGCGGGGTGTCCCCAGATACGCAGTATTTT
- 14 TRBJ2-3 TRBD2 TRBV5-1 CASSRTSATDTQYF TGCGCCAGCAGCCGGACTAGCGCAACAGATACGCAGTATTTT
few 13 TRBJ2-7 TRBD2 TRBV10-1 CASSRGDSYEQYF TGCGCCAGCAGTCGGGGGGACTCCTACGAGCAGTACTTC
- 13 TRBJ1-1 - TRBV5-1 CASSLAGNTEAFF TGCGCCAGCAGCTTGGCAGGGAACACTGAAGCTTTCTTT
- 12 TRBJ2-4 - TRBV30 CAWSPATGTPEF TGTGCCTGGAGTCCGGCGACCGGGACCCCTGAATTC
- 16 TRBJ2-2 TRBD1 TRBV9 CASSEKGALNTGELFF TGTGCCAGCAGCGAGAAGGGGGCTCTGAACACCGGGGAGCTGTTTTTT
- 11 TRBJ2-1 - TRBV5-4 CASSSDWTQFF TGTGCCAGCAGTTCGGACTGGACGCAGTTCTTC
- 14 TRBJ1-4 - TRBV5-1 CASSAPGTEEKLFF TGCGCCAGCTCGGCACCGGGTACGGAGGAAAAACTGTTTTTT
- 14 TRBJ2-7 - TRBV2 CASSERGVSYEQYF TGTGCCAGCAGTGAACGTGGGGTCTCCTACGAGCAGTACTTC
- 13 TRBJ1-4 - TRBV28 CASSSTANEKLFF TGTGCCAGCAGTTCAACCGCAAATGAAAAACTGTTTTTT
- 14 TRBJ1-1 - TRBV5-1 CASSPETVNTEAFF TGCGCCAGCAGCCCAGAGACGGTGAACACTGAAGCTTTCTTT
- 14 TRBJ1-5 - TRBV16 CASSPWGGNQPQHF TGTGCCAGCAGCCCCTGGGGCGGCAATCAGCCCCAGCATTTT
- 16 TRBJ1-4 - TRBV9 CASSGPWGQPHEKLFF TGTGCCAGCAGCGGGCCTTGGGGGCAGCCTCATGAAAAACTGTTTTTT
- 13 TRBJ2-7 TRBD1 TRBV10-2 CASLDRGPYEQYF TGCGCCAGCCTGGACAGGGGGCCTTACGAGCAGTACTTC
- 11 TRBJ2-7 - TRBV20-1 CSAVAEVKEYF TGCAGTGCCGTTGCCGAGGTGAAGGAGTACTTC
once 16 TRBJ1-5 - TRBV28 CASSLGSASRGQPQHF TGTGCCAGCAGTTTAGGATCGGCGTCTCGTGGTCAGCCCCAGCATTTT
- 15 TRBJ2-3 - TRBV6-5 CASRGTYDLTDTQYF TGTGCCAGCAGAGGGACCTACGACCTCACAGATACGCAGTATTTT
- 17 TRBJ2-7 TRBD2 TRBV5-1 CASSWGLAGGGDYEQYF TGCGCCAGCAGCTGGGGACTAGCGGGAGGTGGGGACTACGAGCAGTACTTC
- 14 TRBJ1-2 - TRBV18 CASSPTGGNYGYTF TGTGCCAGCTCACCAACGGGGGGCAACTATGGCTACACCTTC
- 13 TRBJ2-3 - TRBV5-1 CASSLDPGRTQYF TGCGCCAGCAGCTTGGATCCGGGGCGCACGCAGTATTTT
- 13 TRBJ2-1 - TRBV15 CATSRAKSSEQFF TGTGCCACCAGCAGAGCAAAGAGCAGCGAGCAGTTCTTC
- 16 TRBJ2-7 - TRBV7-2 CASSLAHGVSSYEQYF TGTGCCAGCAGCTTAGCGCATGGGGTCAGCTCCTACGAGCAGTACTTC
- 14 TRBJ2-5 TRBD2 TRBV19 CASSSPRLAPLQYF TGTGCCAGTAGTAGCCCCCGACTAGCACCACTCCAGTACTTC
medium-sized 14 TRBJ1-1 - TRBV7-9 CASSLGGGATEAFF TGTGCCAGCAGCTTAGGAGGGGGGGCCACTGAAGCTTTCTTT
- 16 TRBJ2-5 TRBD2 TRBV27 CASSPGLARYQETQYF TGTGCCAGCAGCCCGGGACTAGCGAGGTACCAAGAGACCCAGTACTTC
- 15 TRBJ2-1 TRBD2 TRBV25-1 CASSASLAGDNEQFF TGTGCCAGCAGTGCCAGTCTAGCGGGGGACAATGAGCAGTTCTTC
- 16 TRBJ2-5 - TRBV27 CASSLYRGITQETQYF TGTGCCAGCAGTTTATACCGCGGGATCACCCAAGAGACCCAGTACTTC
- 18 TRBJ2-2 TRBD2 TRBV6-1 CASSAGTSGILLTGELFF TGTGCCAGCAGTGCCGGGACTAGCGGGATATTGCTCACCGGGGAGCTGTTTTTT
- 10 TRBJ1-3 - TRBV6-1 CASRDFGIYF TGTGCCAGCAGGGATTTCGGCATATATTTT
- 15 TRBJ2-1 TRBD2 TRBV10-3 CAISGLAGQGNEQFF TGTGCCATCAGTGGACTAGCGGGGCAGGGCAATGAGCAGTTCTTC
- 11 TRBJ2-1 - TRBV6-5 CASSLRNEQFF TGTGCCAGCAGCCTCAGGAATGAGCAGTTCTTC
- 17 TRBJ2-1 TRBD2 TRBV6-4 CASSDSRLAGGLNEQFF TGTGCCAGCAGTGACTCGAGGCTAGCGGGAGGCCTAAATGAGCAGTTCTTC
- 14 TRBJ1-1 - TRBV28 CASSLPTGLTEAFF TGTGCCAGCAGTTTACCCACAGGGTTAACTGAAGCTTTCTTT
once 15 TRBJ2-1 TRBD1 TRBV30 CAWSTDRGAQNEQFF TGTGCCTGGAGTACGGACAGGGGGGCCCAGAATGAGCAGTTCTTC
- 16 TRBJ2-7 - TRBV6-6 CASSYPPGLTHYEQYF TGTGCCAGCAGTTACCCTCCGGGACTGACTCACTACGAGCAGTACTTC
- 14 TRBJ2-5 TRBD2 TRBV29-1 CSVRLAGVQETQYF TGCAGCGTTCGACTAGCGGGGGTCCAAGAGACCCAGTACTTC
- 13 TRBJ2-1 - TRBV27 CASSRGTHNEQFF TGTGCCAGCAGTCGGGGGACTCATAATGAGCAGTTCTTC
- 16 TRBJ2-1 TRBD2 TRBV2 CASSEGRLAGGNEQFF TGTGCCAGCAGTGAAGGGCGACTAGCGGGAGGAAATGAGCAGTTCTTC
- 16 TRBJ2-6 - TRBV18 CASLGPARSGANVLTF TGTGCCAGCCTTGGCCCAGCCCGCTCTGGGGCCAACGTCCTGACTTTC
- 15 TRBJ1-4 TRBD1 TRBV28 CASSNPGQGSEKLFF TGTGCCAGCAGTAACCCGGGACAGGGCTCCGAAAAACTGTTTTTT
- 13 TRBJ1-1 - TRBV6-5 CASLRSLNTEAFF TGTGCCAGCCTACGTTCCCTGAACACTGAAGCTTTCTTT